The rows below give T cell receptor beta chains drawn from one sample of a study of cytomegalovirus exposure and HLA in healthy donors. Repertoires were generated with immunoSEQ multiplex PCR, while TCRdb's copy carries only in-frame clones and drops some. The sample has 180,000 or so clones; less than 80% are singletons. The sequenced sample was PBMCs. The receptors were sampled from a man between 18 and 29 years old in good health and CMV-seronegative. CDR3s include the opening cysteine and the closing phenylalanine or tryptophan. D genes are given only for firm matches. The size entry is marked missing in some rows and otherwise reads once, few, many or a size class.

j_call clone_size v_call d_call cdr3_aa cdr3_nt
TRBJ2-1 NA TRBV9 NA CASGALNEQFF TGTGCCAGCGGAGCACTCAATGAGCAGTTCTTC
TRBJ1-5 NA TRBV7-3 NA CASSGFAGGQPQHF TGTGCCAGCAGCGGCTTCGCGGGAGGTCAGCCCCAGCATTTT
TRBJ1-1 NA TRBV7-3 NA CASSPWGLGTEAFF TGTGCCAGCAGCCCCTGGGGGCTCGGCACTGAAGCTTTCTTT
TRBJ1-1 NA TRBV11-2 NA CASSWQANTEAFF TGTGCCAGCAGCTGGCAGGCGAACACTGAAGCTTTCTTT
TRBJ2-1 NA TRBV5-1 NA CASSQTPEAYNEQFF TGCGCCAGCAGCCAGACTCCGGAGGCCTACAATGAGCAGTTCTTC
TRBJ2-5 few TRBV27 NA CASSESVGGWETQYF TGTGCCAGCAGTGAATCGGTTGGGGGGTGGGAGACCCAGTACTTC
TRBJ1-5 NA TRBV27 NA CASSPRTQGNQPQHF TGTGCCAGCAGTCCCAGGACCCAGGGAAATCAGCCCCAGCATTTT
TRBJ1-2 NA TRBV7-2 TRBD1 CASSLRRPRGPHYGYTF TGTGCCAGCAGCCTCCGGCGCCCCAGGGGGCCGCACTATGGCTACACCTTC
TRBJ1-1 NA TRBV28 NA CASSLLWAGGRDEAFF TGTGCCAGCAGTTTATTGTGGGCAGGAGGGAGGGATGAAGCTTTCTTT
TRBJ2-3 NA TRBV28 TRBD1 CASSSPLLDRGQTDTQYF TGTGCCAGCAGTTCCCCACTCTTAGACAGGGGGCAAACAGATACGCAGTATTTT
TRBJ1-2 NA TRBV5-1 TRBD1 CASSPRDRAGYTF TGCGCCAGCAGCCCCCGGGACAGGGCTGGCTACACCTTC
TRBJ1-2 NA TRBV5-4 TRBD1 CASSPQGVEHGYTF TGTGCCAGCAGCCCCCAGGGGGTCGAACATGGCTACACCTTC
TRBJ2-5 NA TRBV18 NA CASSRGGQETQYF TGTGCCAGCTCACGGGGCGGCCAAGAGACCCAGTACTTC
TRBJ2-3 NA TRBV7-9 TRBD2 CASSPRTSGLTDTQYF TGTGCCAGCAGCCCTAGAACTAGCGGACTCACAGATACGCAGTATTTT
TRBJ1-2 NA TRBV5-1 NA CASSPRTDSYGYTF TGCGCCAGCAGCCCAAGGACAGATTCCTATGGCTACACCTTC
TRBJ2-2 NA TRBV7-9 NA CASSPLWRDTGELFF TGTGCCAGCAGCCCCCTCTGGCGGGACACCGGGGAGCTGTTTTTT
TRBJ2-1 NA TRBV14 TRBD2 CASSQERYGTSVRGEQFF TGTGCCAGCAGCCAAGAGCGATACGGGACTAGCGTCCGCGGGGAGCAGTTCTTC
TRBJ2-7 NA TRBV2 TRBD1 CASSGRQGAAEQYF TGTGCCAGCAGTGGACGTCAGGGGGCGGCCGAGCAGTACTTC
TRBJ2-5 once TRBV30 NA CAWSDLASYQETQYF TGTGCCTGGAGTGATTTGGCCTCGTACCAAGAGACCCAGTACTTC
TRBJ1-2 NA TRBV30 TRBD1 CAWGKTGSDGYTF TGTGCCTGGGGGAAGACAGGGAGTGATGGCTACACCTTC
TRBJ2-7 NA TRBV13 NA CASSPPRVPYEQYF TGTGCCAGCAGCCCCCCCCGGGTGCCCTACGAGCAGTACTTC
TRBJ2-7 NA TRBV9 NA CASSASGYEQYF TGTGCCAGCAGTGCCTCCGGTTACGAGCAGTACTTC
TRBJ1-1 NA TRBV5-6 NA CASSLVGKEAFF TGTGCCAGCAGCTTGGTCGGGAAAGAAGCTTTCTTT
TRBJ2-3 NA TRBV10-2 NA CASSPGQLTDTQYF TGCGCCAGCAGTCCTGGACAGCTCACAGATACGCAGTATTTT
TRBJ2-5 NA TRBV2 NA CASSRETQYF TGTGCCAGCAGTCGGGAGACCCAGTACTTC
TRBJ2-3 many TRBV5-6 TRBD2 CASSLASGSTDTQYF TGTGCCAGCAGCTTGGCTAGCGGGAGCACAGATACGCAGTATTTT
TRBJ1-6 NA TRBV6-4 NA CASRAKLNSPLHF TGTGCCAGCAGGGCAAAGTTAAATTCACCCCTCCACTTT
TRBJ2-5 NA TRBV12-5 TRBD2 CASGPGTSGRVQETQYF TGTGCTAGTGGTCCAGGGACTAGCGGGAGGGTGCAAGAGACCCAGTACTTC
TRBJ1-1 NA TRBV5-8 TRBD1 CASSLGNRGGTEAFF TGTGCCAGCAGCCTTGGGAACAGGGGTGGCACTGAAGCTTTCTTT
TRBJ1-6 NA TRBV19 TRBD1 CASTTGTTYNSPLHF TGTGCCAGCACGACAGGGACGACCTATAATTCACCCCTCCACTTT
TRBJ2-5 once TRBV30 NA CAWSGDLQETQYF TGTGCCTGGAGCGGGGACTTACAAGAGACCCAGTACTTC
TRBJ1-1 NA TRBV19 NA CASSFGRVDTEAFF TGTGCCAGTAGTTTTGGCAGGGTGGATACTGAAGCTTTCTTT
TRBJ1-6 once TRBV5-5 NA CASSKTGGSVSPLHF TGTGCCAGCAGCAAGACGGGGGGAAGTGTTTCACCCCTCCACTTT
TRBJ2-1 NA TRBV5-1 NA CASNLNYNEQFF TGCGCCAGCAACCTAAATTACAATGAGCAGTTCTTC